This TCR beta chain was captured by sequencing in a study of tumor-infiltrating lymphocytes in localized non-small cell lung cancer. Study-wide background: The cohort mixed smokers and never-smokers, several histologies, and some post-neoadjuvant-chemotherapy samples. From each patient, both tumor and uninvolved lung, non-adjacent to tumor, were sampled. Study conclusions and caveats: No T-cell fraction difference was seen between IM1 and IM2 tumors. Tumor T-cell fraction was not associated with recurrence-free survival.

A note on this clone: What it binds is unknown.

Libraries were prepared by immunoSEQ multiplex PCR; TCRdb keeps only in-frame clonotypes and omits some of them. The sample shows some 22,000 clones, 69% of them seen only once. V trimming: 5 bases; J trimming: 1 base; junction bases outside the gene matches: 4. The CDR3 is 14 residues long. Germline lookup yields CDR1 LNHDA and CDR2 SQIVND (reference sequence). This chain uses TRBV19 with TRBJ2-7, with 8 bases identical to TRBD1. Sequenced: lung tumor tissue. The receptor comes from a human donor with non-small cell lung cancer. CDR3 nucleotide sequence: TGTGCCAGTAGTGGGCGGACAGGGTCCTACGAGCAGTACTTC. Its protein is CASSGRTGSYEQYF.